A selection of T cell receptor beta chains follows, all from one sample in a study of Ad26.COV2.S vaccination and SARS-CoV-2 variants. Sequencing was performed with immunoSEQ multiplex PCR; in TCRdb, only in-frame clones are kept and a portion is missing. Counted here are roughly 380,000 clones, around 87% occurring once; the ten biggest clones make up roughly 3.1%. Here the sequenced sample was peripheral blood, taken in a trial of Ad26.COV2.S vaccine versus placebo. All receptors come from a person aged 18-60 years who received the Ad26.COV2.S COVID-19 vaccine or a placebo. CDR3s include the opening cysteine and the closing phenylalanine or tryptophan. D genes are given only for firm matches. A row's size may be missing; if present it is once, few, many or a size class.

TRBJ2-5 | TRBV9 | - | - | TGTGCCAGCAGCGCTGGGGGTGGGACCCAGTACTTC | CASSAGGGTQYF
TRBJ2-1 | TRBV7-8 | few | - | TGTGCCAGCAGCGTATTTTGGACCACCAATGAGCAGTTCTTC | CASSVFWTTNEQFF
TRBJ1-2 | TRBV7-9 | - | - | TGTGCCAGCAGCTTAGACCTGGGAGTGTATGGCTACACCTTC | CASSLDLGVYGYTF
TRBJ1-1 | TRBV6-1 | - | - | TGTGCCAGCAGTGACCAGGGGCGGAACACTGAAGCTTTCTTT | CASSDQGRNTEAFF
TRBJ2-2 | TRBV7-9 | - | - | TGTGCCATCCCGCGTGGTACCGGGGAGCTGTTTTTT | CAIPRGTGELFF
TRBJ1-2 | TRBV27 | - | TRBD1 | TGTGCCAGCAAAGCAGGGGGCGACTATGGCTACACCTTC | CASKAGGDYGYTF
TRBJ1-2 | TRBV5-6 | - | - | TGTGCCAGCAGCTCCCCTTTACAGGGACGATATGGCTACACCTTC | CASSSPLQGRYGYTF
TRBJ1-2 | TRBV3-1/TRBV3-2 | - | - | TGTGCCAGCAGCCAAGTCGGTCAACCATATGGCTACACCTTC | CASSQVGQPYGYTF
TRBJ1-3 | TRBV2 | - | - | TGTGCCAGCAGTCGCGGGAGCTCTGGAAACACCATATATTTT | CASSRGSSGNTIYF
TRBJ1-2 | TRBV6-5 | - | - | TGTGCCAGCAGTTACTCCCCAGGGGATGGCTACACCTTC | CASSYSPGDGYTF
TRBJ1-1 | TRBV5-5 | - | - | TGTGCCAGCAGCCCACCAATGGGGACCTCCCTGTTGAACACTGAAGCTTTCTTT | CASSPPMGTSLLNTEAFF
TRBJ1-3 | TRBV11-2 | - | - | TGTGCCAGCAGCCCCACGGGGAGCTCTGGAAACACCATATATTTT | CASSPTGSSGNTIYF
TRBJ2-7 | TRBV28 | - | - | TGTGCCAGCCGTAGGGGGGGGAGCTACGAGCAGTACTTC | CASRRGGSYEQYF
TRBJ2-5 | TRBV5-1 | - | - | TGCGCCAGCAGCTTGGGAGGGGCCACCCAAGAGACCCAGTACTTC | CASSLGGATQETQYF
TRBJ2-4 | TRBV4-1 | once | - | TGCGCCAGCAGCCAAGAACGGGGCGGGACACTAGCCAAAAACATTCAGTACTTC | CASSQERGGTLAKNIQYF
TRBJ1-1 | TRBV29-1 | - | - | TGCAGCGTTGACACCAACACTGAAGCTTTCTTT | CSVDTNTEAFF
TRBJ1-4 | TRBV9 | - | TRBD1 | TGTGCCAGCAGCGTAGGAGGGGGCAGTTATGAAAAACTGTTTTTT | CASSVGGGSYEKLFF
TRBJ2-3 | TRBV6-5 | - | - | TGTGCCAGCGGGGGCCCCACAGATACGCAGTATTTT | CASGGPTDTQYF
TRBJ1-6 | TRBV20-1 | few | TRBD1 | TGCAGTGCTAGTCCCGGGACAGGTCTCGGGACTAATTCACCCCTCCACTTT | CSASPGTGLGTNSPLHF
TRBJ1-1 | TRBV7-9 | - | - | TGTGCCAGCAGCCTACCGGGACGGTTTACTGAAGCTTTCTTT | CASSLPGRFTEAFF
TRBJ1-6 | TRBV7-9 | - | TRBD1 | TGTGCCAGCAGCGAACAGGGGGGCCCGATCTATAATTCACCCCTCCACTTT | CASSEQGGPIYNSPLHF
TRBJ1-2 | TRBV7-8 | - | - | TGTGCCAGCAGTAATCTGCGGGGCTACACCTTC | CASSNLRGYTF
TRBJ1-4 | TRBV19 | few | - | TGTGCCAGTAGTCAGACGGGGCGTAATGAAAAACTGTTTTTT | CASSQTGRNEKLFF
TRBJ2-3 | TRBV7-8 | - | - | TGTGCCAGCATGTCAAGGGGGGCGGGAGATACGCAGTATTTT | CASMSRGAGDTQYF
TRBJ2-3 | TRBV23-1 | - | - | TGCGCCAGCAGTCAATCGCCTATGAGGGGGGGTCGAAGCACAGATACGCAGTATTTT | CASSQSPMRGGRSTDTQYF
TRBJ2-3 | TRBV5-1 | - | - | TGCGCCAGCAGCTTGGAACAGCGTAGCACAGATACGCAGTATTTT | CASSLEQRSTDTQYF
TRBJ1-2 | TRBV3-1/TRBV3-2 | - | - | TGTGCCAGCAGCCACGCACAGGGCGGAGGCTACACCTTC | CASSHAQGGGYTF
TRBJ2-2 | TRBV5-4 | - | TRBD2 | TGTGCCAGCAGCTTCTCCGGGACTAGCACCGGGGAGCTGTTTTTT | CASSFSGTSTGELFF
TRBJ2-7 | TRBV7-9 | once | - | TGTGCCAGCAGCTTACCACCCACCTACGAGCAGTACTTC | CASSLPPTYEQYF
TRBJ1-6 | TRBV9 | - | TRBD1 | TGTGCCAGCTCGAGTGGCGACAGGGTGGGTTCACCCCTCCACTTT | CASSSGDRVGSPLHF
TRBJ1-5 | TRBV10-3 | - | - | TGTGCCATCAGTGAAAGACAGAGCAATCAGCCCCAGCATTTT | CAISERQSNQPQHF
TRBJ1-5 | TRBV6-2/TRBV6-3 | - | - | TGTGCCAGCAGCCGGGGACCCAGATTACGCCACCCCAGCACGTCTCGGCAGCCCCAGCATTTT | CASSRGPRLRHPSTSRQPQHF
TRBJ1-1 | TRBV3-1/TRBV3-2 | - | - | TGTGCCAGCAGCCCAAGGGCCAGAACTGAAGCTTTCTTT | CASSPRARTEAFF
TRBJ1-6 | TRBV30 | - | - | TGTGCCTGGAGACCTGGGGGGAGATTAAGGTCACCCCTCCACTTT | CAWRPGGRLRSPLHF
TRBJ2-1 | TRBV27 | - | - | TGTGCCAGCAGCCCGCGAGCTCCTGGATCCTACAATGAGCAGTTCTTC | CASSPRAPGSYNEQFF
TRBJ1-2 | TRBV30 | - | - | TGTGCCTGGAGTGTAAGGGGTGGCTACACCTTC | CAWSVRGGYTF
TRBJ2-1 | TRBV9 | - | TRBD2 | TGTGCCAGCAGCGTTACGGGAGGGAACCCCTACAATGAGCAGTTCTTC | CASSVTGGNPYNEQFF
TRBJ1-1 | TRBV7-8 | - | - | TGTGCCAGCAGCCCCCGGACAGACATGAACACTGAAGCTTTCTTT | CASSPRTDMNTEAFF
TRBJ1-1 | TRBV9 | - | TRBD1 | TGTGCCAGCAGCGTAAAAAGGACAGGAGGGGAGTCCGGAGCTTTCTTT | CASSVKRTGGESGAFF
TRBJ1-5 | TRBV5-4 | - | - | TGTGCCAGCAGCTTGGCCAGCGGGGGGAATAGCAATCAGCCCCAGCATTTT | CASSLASGGNSNQPQHF
TRBJ1-5 | TRBV5-5 | - | - | TGTGCCAGTCGGGCAGGATATAGCAATCAGCCCCAGCATTTT | CASRAGYSNQPQHF
TRBJ1-4 | TRBV12-3/TRBV12-4 | - | - | TGTGCCAGCAGTTTCAATAATGAAAAACTGTTTTTT | CASSFNNEKLFF
TRBJ2-4 | TRBV5-4 | - | - | TGTGCCAGCAGCTTGGCTCCTCAACTAGCCAAAAACATTCAGTACTTC | CASSLAPQLAKNIQYF
TRBJ1-5 | TRBV30 | once | - | TGTGCCTGGACCCAACAGGGAAATCAGCCCCAGCATTTT | CAWTQQGNQPQHF
TRBJ2-1 | TRBV12-5 | - | - | TGTGCTAGTGTCCCGGGGACCACGACGGGCAATGAGCAGTTCTTC | CASVPGTTTGNEQFF
TRBJ1-1 | TRBV6-5 | - | - | TGTGCCAGCAGTTACGGGGCCGGCGGGGCTTTCTTT | CASSYGAGGAFF